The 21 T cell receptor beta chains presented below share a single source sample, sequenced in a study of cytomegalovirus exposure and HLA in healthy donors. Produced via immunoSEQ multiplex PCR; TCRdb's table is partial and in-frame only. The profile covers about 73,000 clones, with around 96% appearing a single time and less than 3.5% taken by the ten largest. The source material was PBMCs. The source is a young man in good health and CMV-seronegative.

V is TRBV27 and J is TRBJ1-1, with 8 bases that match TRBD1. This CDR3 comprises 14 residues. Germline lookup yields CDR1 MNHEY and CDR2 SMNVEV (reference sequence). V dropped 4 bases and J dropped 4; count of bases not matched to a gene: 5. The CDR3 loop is CASSSRQGPTEAFF. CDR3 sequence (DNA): TGTGCCAGCAGTTCACGACAGGGGCCCACTGAAGCTTTCTTT.

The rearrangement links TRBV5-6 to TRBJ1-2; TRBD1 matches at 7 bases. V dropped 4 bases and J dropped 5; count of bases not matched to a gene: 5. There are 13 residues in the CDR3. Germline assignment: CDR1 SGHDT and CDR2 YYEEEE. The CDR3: CASSRDSYYGYTF. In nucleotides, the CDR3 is TGTGCCAGCAGCAGGGACAGTTATTATGGCTACACCTTC.

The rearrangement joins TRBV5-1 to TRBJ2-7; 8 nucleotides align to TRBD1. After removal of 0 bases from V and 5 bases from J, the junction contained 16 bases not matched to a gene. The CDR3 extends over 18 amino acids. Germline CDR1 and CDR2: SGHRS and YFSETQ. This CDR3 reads CASSLVGIPGQAFHEQYF. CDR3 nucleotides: TGCGCCAGCAGCTTGGTGGGGATACCGGGACAGGCATTCCACGAGCAGTACTTC.

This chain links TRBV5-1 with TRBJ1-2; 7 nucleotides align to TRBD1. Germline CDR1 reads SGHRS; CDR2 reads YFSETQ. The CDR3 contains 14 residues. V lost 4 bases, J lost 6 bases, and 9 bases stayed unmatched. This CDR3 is CASSPHQGVNGYTF. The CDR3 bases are TGCGCCAGCAGCCCACACCAGGGGGTGAATGGCTACACCTTC.

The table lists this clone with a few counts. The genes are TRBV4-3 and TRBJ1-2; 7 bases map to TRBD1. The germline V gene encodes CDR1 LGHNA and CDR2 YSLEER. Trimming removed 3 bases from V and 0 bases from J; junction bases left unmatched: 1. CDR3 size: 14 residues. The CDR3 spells CASSHGQANYGYTF. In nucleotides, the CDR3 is TGCGCCAGCAGCCATGGACAGGCTAACTATGGCTACACCTTC.

CDR3 residues: CASSLRQGPGELFF. As DNA, the CDR3 is TGTGCCAGCAGTCTCCGACAGGGTCCCGGGGAGCTGTTTTTT. The chain carries TRBV11-1 and TRBJ2-2; 7 bases align to TRBD1. This CDR3 spans 14 amino acids. Germline V CDR1 and CDR2: SGHAT, FQDESV (reference sequence). V shed 6 bases, J shed 6 bases, and the junction held 7 bases outside the gene matches.

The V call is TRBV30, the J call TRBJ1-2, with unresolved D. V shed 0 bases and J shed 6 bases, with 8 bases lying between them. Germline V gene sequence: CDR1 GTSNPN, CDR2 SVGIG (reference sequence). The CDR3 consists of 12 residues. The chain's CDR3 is CAWSVFGDGYTF. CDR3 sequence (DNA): TGTGCCTGGAGTGTGTTCGGGGATGGCTACACCTTC.

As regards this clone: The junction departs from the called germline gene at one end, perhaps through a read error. CDR3 residues: CASSSRGWGYGYTF. The CDR3 region has the DNA TGTGCTAGCAGCTCTCGGGGGTGGGGGTATGGCTACACCTTC. The V gene is TRBV7-7, the J gene TRBJ1-2; D is perhaps TRBD1 (5 bases). The CDR3 consists of 14 residues. The germline V gene has CDR1 SSHAT and CDR2 FNYEAQ (reference sequence).

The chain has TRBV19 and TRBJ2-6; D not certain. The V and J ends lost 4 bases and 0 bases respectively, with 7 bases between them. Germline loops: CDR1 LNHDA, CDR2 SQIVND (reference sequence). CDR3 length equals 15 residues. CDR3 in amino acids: CASSTTVSGANVLTF. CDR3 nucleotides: TGTGCCAGTAGTACCACAGTCTCTGGGGCCAACGTCCTGACTTTC.

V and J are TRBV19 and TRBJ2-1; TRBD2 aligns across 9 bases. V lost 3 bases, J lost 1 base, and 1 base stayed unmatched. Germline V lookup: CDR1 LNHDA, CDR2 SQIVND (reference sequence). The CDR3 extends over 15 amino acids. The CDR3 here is CASSIAGGSYNEQFF. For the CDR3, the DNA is TGTGCCAGTAGTATCGCGGGGGGGTCCTACAATGAGCAGTTCTTC.

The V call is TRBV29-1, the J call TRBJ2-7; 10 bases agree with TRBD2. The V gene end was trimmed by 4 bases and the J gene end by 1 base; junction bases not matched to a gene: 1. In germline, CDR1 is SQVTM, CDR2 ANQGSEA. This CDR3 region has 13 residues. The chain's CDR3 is CSVVAGGSYEQYF. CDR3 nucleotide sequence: TGCAGCGTTGTAGCGGGGGGTTCCTACGAGCAGTACTTC.

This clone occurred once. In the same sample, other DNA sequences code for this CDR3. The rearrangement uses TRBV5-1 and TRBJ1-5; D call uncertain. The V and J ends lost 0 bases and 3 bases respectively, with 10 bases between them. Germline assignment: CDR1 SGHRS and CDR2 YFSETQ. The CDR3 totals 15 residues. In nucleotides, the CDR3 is TGCGCCAGCAGCTTGGGGGAGGGCTCCAATCAGCCCCAGCATTTT. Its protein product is CASSLGEGSNQPQHF. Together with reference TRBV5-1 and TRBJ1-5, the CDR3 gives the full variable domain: KAGVTQTPRYLIKTRGQQVTLSCSPISGHRSVSWYQQTPGQGLQFLFEYFSETQRNKGNFPGRFSGRQFSNSRSEMNVSTLELGDSALYLCASSLGEGSNQPQHFGDGTRLSIL.

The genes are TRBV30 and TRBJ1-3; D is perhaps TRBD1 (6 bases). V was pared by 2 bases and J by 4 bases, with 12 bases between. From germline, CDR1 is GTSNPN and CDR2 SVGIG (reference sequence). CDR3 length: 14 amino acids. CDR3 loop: CAWSRGGSGNTIYF. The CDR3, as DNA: TGTGCCTGGAGTCGCGGGGGCTCCGGAAACACCATATATTTT.

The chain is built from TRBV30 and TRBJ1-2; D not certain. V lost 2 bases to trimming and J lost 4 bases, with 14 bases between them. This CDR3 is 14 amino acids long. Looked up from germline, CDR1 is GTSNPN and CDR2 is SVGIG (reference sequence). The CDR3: CAWSPLLAGYGYTF. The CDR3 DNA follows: TGTGCCTGGAGTCCCCTGCTGGCGGGCTATGGCTACACCTTC.

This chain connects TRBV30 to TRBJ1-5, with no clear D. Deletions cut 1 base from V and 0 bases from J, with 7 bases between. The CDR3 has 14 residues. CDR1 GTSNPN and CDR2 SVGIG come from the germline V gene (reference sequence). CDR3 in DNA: TGTGCCTGGAGTGAGACTTTTAGCAATCAGCCCCAGCATTTT. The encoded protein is CAWSETFSNQPQHF. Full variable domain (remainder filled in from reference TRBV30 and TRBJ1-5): SQTIHQWPATLVQPVGSPLSLECTVEGTSNPNLYWYRQAAGRGLQLLFYSVGIGQISSEVPQNLSASRPQDRQFILSSKKLLLSDSGFYLCAWSETFSNQPQHFGDGTRLSIL.

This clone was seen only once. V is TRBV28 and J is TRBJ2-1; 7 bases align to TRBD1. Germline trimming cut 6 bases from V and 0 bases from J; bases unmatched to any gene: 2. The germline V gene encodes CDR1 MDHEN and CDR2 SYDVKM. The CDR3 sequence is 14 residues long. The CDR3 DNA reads TGTGCCAGCAGGGGACAGAGCTCCTACAATGAGCAGTTCTTC. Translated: CASRGQSSYNEQFF.

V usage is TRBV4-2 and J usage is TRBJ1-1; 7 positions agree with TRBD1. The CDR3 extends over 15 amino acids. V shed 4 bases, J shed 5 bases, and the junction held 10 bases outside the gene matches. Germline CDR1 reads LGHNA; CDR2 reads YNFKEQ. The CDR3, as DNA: TGTGCCAGCAGCCCTTTGCTACAGGGGAATACTGAAGCTTTCTTT. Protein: CASSPLLQGNTEAFF.

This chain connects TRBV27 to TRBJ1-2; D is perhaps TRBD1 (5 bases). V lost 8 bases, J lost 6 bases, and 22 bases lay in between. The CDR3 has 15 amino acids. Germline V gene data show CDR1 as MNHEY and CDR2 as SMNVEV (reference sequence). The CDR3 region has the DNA TGTGCCAGCGGATATTCTTCGACAGCCCATAATGGCTACACCTTC. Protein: CASGYSSTAHNGYTF.

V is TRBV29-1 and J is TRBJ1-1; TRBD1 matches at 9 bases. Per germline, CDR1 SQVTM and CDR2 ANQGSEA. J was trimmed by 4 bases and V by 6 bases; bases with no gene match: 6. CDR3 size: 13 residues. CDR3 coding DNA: TGCAGCGTCGAACAGGGGGCAAGCACTGAAGCTTTCTTT. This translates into CSVEQGASTEAFF.

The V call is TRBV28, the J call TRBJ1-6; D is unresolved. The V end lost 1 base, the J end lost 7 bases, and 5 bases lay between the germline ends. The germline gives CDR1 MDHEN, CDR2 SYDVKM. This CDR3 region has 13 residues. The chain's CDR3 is CASSLLANSPLHF. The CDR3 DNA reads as TGTGCCAGCAGTTTATTGGCCAATTCACCCCTCCACTTT.

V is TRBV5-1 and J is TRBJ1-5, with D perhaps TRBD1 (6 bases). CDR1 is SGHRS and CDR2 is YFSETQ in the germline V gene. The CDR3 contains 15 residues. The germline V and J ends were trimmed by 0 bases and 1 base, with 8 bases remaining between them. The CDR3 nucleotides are TGCGCCAGCAGCTTGGAGGGGGGGAGCAATCAGCCCCAGCATTTT. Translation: CASSLEGGSNQPQHF. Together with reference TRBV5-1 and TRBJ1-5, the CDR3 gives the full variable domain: KAGVTQTPRYLIKTRGQQVTLSCSPISGHRSVSWYQQTPGQGLQFLFEYFSETQRNKGNFPGRFSGRQFSNSRSEMNVSTLELGDSALYLCASSLEGGSNQPQHFGDGTRLSIL.